This T cell receptor beta chain was found in a study of cytomegalovirus exposure and HLA in healthy donors. The germline gives CDR1 LNHDA, CDR2 SQIVND (reference sequence). The CDR3 runs to 14 residues. V shed 8 bases, J shed 4 bases, and the junction held 7 bases outside the gene matches. Primers for the PCR totalled 60 Vbeta and 13 Jbeta. Measured with immunoSEQ multiplex PCR; TCRdb has only the in-frame clones, and not every one. The top ten clones hold around 2.3% of a sample with some 120,000 clones, 81% of them seen once. The sequenced material came from PBMCs. This chain uses TRBV19 with TRBJ2-1; 8 nucleotides line up with TRBD1. The receptor's source is a woman aged 40 to 50 in good health and CMV-seronegative. DNA for the CDR3: TGTGCCAGTTCCGACAGGGGAATTTACAATGAGCAGTTCTTC. Encoded protein: CASSDRGIYNEQFF.